This T cell receptor (beta chain) derives from a study of shared clonotypes between healthy human individuals. The CDR3 totals 17 residues. Trimming removed 6 bases at V and 5 bases at J, with 25 bases between. The germline V gene encodes CDR1 SGHAT and CDR2 FQNNGV. The assay was immunoSEQ multiplex PCR, and TCRdb's table has in-frame clones only and misses some. The sample carries about 2 million clones, around 95% recorded once. The source of this sequence is a man younger than 35 in good health. Material for sequencing was naive CD4+ T cells sorted from blood. Subset: CD45RA+ positively selected. The chain couples TRBV11-2 to TRBJ2-5; a weak D match, TRBD2 (7 bases). The CDR3 loop reads CASSPLRGAQGSETQYF. As DNA, the CDR3 is TGTGCCAGCAGTCCCCTCCGGGGGGCTCAGGGGTCCGAGACCCAGTACTTC.